The clone carrying this TCR beta chain is a singleton in its sample. The antigen is unknown. This sample is part of a study of beta chain features in type 1 diabetes. Findings and caveats of the study: The study found moderately but significantly shorter TCRB CDR3s in all four CD4+ subsets of Type 1 diabetes patients.

One heparinised blood draw, averaging approximately 120 mL, came from each donor. Sorted populations were all over 95% pure. The authors reverse transcribed all of the isolated RNA, so sequencing captured expressed TCRB transcripts. About 3.6 million reads per sample on average were obtained from naive, central memory and regulatory T cell samples. The method was immunoSEQ multiplex PCR; TCRdb's version includes in-frame clones alone and lacks a portion of them. Of roughly 240,000 clones in the sample, about 63% were seen once. The CDR3 is made up of 14 amino acids. Germline assignment: CDR1 LNHDA and CDR2 SQIVND (reference sequence). J gave up 9 bases and V 6 bases, and 8 bases lay outside the gene matches.

The sequenced material came from naive CD4+ T cells from blood. The chain employs TRBV19 and TRBJ1-6, with 7 bases matching TRBD1. This sequence originates from a young man in good health. CDR3 protein: CASSSDRSSSPLHF. As DNA, the CDR3 is TGTGCCAGTAGCTCGGACAGGTCCAGTTCACCCCTCCACTTT.